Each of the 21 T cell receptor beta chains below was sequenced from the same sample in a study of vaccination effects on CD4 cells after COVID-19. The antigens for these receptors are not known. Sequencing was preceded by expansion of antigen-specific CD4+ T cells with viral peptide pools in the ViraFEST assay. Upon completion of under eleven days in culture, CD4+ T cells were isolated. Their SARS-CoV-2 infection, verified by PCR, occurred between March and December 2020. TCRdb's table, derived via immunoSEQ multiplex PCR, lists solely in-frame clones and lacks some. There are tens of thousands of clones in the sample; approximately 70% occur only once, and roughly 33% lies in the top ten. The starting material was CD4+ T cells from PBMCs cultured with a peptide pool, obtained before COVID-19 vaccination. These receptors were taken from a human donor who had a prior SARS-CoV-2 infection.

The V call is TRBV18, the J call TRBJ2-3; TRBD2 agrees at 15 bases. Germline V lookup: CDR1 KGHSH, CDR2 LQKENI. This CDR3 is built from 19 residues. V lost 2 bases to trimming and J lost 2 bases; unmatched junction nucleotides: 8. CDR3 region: CASSPGLAGGTSFTDTQYF. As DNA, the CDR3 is TGTGCCAGCTCACCAGGACTAGCGGGGGGGACCTCTTTCACAGATACGCAGTATTTT. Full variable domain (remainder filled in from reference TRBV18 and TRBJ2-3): NAGVMQNPRHLVRRRGQEARLRCSPMKGHSHVYWYRQLPEEGLKFMVYLQKENIIDESGMPKERFSAEFPKEGPSILRIQQVVRGDSAAYFCASSPGLAGGTSFTDTQYFGPGTRLTVL.

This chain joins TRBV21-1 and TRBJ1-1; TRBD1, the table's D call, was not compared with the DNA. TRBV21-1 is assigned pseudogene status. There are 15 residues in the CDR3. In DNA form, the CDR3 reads TGTGCCAGCAGCAAAGATGGGACAGGGGGCACTGAAGCTTTCTTT. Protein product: CASSKDGTGGTEAFF.

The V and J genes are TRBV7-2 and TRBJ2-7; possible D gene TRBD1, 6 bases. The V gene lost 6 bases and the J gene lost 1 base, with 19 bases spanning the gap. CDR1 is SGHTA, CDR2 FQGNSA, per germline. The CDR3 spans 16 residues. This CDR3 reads CASSSRTGTQSYEQYF. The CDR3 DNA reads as TGTGCCAGCAGTTCGCGCACCGGGACACAATCCTACGAGCAGTACTTC.

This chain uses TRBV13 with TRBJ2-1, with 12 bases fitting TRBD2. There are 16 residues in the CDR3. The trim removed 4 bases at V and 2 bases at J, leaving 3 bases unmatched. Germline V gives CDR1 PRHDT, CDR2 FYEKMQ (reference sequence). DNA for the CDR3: TGTGCCAGCAGCTACCCTAGCGGGAGGGCCTACAATGAGCAGTTCTTC. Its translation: CASSYPSGRAYNEQFF. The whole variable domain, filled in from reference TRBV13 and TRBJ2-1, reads AAGVIQSPRHLIKEKRETATLKCYPIPRHDTVYWYQQGPGQDPQFLISFYEKMQSDKGSIPDRFSAQQFSDYHSELNMSSLELGDSALYFCASSYPSGRAYNEQFFGPGTRLTVL.

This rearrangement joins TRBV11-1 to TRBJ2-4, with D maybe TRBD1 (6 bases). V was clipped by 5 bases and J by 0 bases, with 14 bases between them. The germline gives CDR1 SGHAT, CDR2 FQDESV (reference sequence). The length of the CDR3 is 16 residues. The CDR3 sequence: CASSPWTEVAKNIQYF. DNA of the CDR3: TGTGCCAGCAGCCCGTGGACAGAAGTAGCCAAAAACATTCAGTACTTC.

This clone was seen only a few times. The CDR3 loop reads CASSLGPSGADEQFF. CDR3 DNA: TGTGCCAGCAGCTTAGGTCCTAGCGGGGCAGATGAGCAGTTCTTC. J is TRBJ2-1 and V is TRBV11-1, with 9 bases fitting TRBD2. The junction had 6 bases not matched to a gene; V was cut back by 1 base and J by 8 bases. Germline lookup yields CDR1 SGHAT and CDR2 FQDESV (reference sequence). The CDR3 runs 15 residues. The full variable domain, completed using reference TRBV11-1 and TRBJ2-1, is EAEVAQSPRYKITEKSQAVAFWCDPISGHATLYWYRQILGQGPELLVQFQDESVVDDSQLPKDRFSAERLKGVDSTLKIQPAELGDSAMYLCASSLGPSGADEQFFGPGTRLTVL.

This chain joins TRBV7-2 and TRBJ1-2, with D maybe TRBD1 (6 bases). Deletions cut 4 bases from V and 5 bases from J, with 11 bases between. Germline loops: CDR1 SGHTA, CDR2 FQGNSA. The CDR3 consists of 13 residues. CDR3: CASSSDSVYGYTF. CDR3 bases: TGTGCCAGCAGCTCGGACAGCGTTTATGGCTACACCTTC.

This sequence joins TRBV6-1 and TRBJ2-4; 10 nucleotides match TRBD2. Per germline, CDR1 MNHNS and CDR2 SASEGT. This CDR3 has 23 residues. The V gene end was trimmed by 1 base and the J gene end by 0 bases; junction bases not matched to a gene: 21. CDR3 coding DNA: TGTGCCAGCAGTGAAGGCAATTTCATATGGACTAGCGGTATTACGCTAGCCAAAAACATTCAGTACTTC. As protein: CASSEGNFIWTSGITLAKNIQYF.

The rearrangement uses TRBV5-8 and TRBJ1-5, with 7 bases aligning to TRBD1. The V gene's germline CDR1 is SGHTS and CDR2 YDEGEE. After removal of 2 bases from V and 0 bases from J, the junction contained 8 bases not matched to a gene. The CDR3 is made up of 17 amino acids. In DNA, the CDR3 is TGTGCCAGCAGCTTATGGGACAGTGAATATAGCAATCAGCCCCAGCATTTT. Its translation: CASSLWDSEYSNQPQHF.

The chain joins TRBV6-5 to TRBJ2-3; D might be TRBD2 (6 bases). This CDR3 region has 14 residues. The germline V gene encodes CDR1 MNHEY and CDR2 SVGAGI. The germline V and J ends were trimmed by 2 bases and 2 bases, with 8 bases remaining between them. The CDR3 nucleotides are TGTGCCAGCAGTTACCGGGACTCCACAGATACGCAGTATTTT. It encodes CASSYRDSTDTQYF.

The CDR3 DNA reads as TGCGCCAGCAGCTCCGTGCCGGGACAGAATGAAAAACTGTTTTTT. Protein: CASSSVPGQNEKLFF. The J gene is TRBJ1-4, the V gene TRBV5-1; 7 bases are a match to TRBD1. Germline assignment: CDR1 SGHRS and CDR2 YFSETQ. The V segment lost 3 bases and the J segment 5 bases; nucleotides outside the gene matches: 7. The CDR3 length is 15 residues.

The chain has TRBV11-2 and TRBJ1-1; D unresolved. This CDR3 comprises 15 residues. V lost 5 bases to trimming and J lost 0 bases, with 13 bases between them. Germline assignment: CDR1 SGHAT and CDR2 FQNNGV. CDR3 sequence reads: CASSRGEIMNTEAFF. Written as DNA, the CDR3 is TGTGCCAGCAGCCGAGGAGAAATCATGAACACTGAAGCTTTCTTT.

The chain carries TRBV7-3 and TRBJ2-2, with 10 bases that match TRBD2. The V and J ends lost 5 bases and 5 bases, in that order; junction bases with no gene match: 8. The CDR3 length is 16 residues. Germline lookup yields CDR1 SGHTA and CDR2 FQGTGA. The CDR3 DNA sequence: TGTGCCAGCAGCCCATACACTAGCGGGGTTACCGGGGAGCTGTTTTTT. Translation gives CASSPYTSGVTGELFF.

CDR3 loop: CASSSTRETGELFF. The CDR3, as DNA: TGTGCCAGCAGCTCAACAAGGGAAACCGGGGAGCTGTTTTTT. The chain uses TRBV7-2 and TRBJ2-2; D is undetermined. CDR1 and CDR2 (germline): SGHTA, FQGNSA. Trimming removed 4 bases from V and 5 bases from J, with 11 bases in between. The CDR3 length is 14 residues.

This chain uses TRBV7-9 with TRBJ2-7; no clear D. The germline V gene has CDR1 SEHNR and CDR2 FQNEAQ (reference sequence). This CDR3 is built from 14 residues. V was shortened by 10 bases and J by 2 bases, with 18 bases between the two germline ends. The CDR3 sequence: CATPISPGTYEQYF. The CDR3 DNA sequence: TGTGCCACCCCGATCAGTCCCGGCACCTACGAGCAGTACTTC.

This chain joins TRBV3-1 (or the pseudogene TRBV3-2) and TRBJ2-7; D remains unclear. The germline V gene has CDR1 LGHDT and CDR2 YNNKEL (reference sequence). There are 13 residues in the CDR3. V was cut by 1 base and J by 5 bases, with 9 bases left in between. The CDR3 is CASSQVTADEQYF. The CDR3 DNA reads TGTGCCAGCAGCCAAGTCACGGCGGACGAGCAGTACTTC.

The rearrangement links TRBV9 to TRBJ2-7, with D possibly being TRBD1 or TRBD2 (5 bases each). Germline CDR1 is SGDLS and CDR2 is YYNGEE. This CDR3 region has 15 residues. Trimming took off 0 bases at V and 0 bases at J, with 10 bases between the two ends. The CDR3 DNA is TGTGCCAGCAGCGTAGGAGGGGACGGCTCCTACGAGCAGTACTTC. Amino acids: CASSVGGDGSYEQYF. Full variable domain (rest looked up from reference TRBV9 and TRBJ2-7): DSGVTQTPKHLITATGQRVTLRCSPRSGDLSVYWYQQSLDQGLQFLIQYYNGEERAKGNILERFSAQQFPDLHSELNLSSLELGDSALYFCASSVGGDGSYEQYFGPGTRLTVT.

The CDR3 DNA is TGTGCCAGCAGCTCCCAGCCAGGACCAAAACGACTTTACGAGCAGTACTTC. This encodes CASSSQPGPKRLYEQYF. V is TRBV5-6 and J is TRBJ2-7; no definite D call. Trimming took off 3 bases at V and 4 bases at J, with 23 bases between the two ends. Germline assignment: CDR1 SGHDT and CDR2 YYEEEE. The CDR3 covers 17 residues. Looking up the rest from reference TRBV5-6 and TRBJ2-7 gives the full variable domain: DAGVTQSPTHLIKTRGQQVTLRCSPKSGHDTVSWYQQALGQGPQFIFQYYEEEERQRGNFPDRFSGHQFPNYSSELNVNALLLGDSALYLCASSSQPGPKRLYEQYFGPGTRLTVT.

CDR3 residues: CASSEQNRGDYGYTF. The DNA of the CDR3 is TGTGCCAGCAGCGAACAAAACAGGGGTGACTATGGCTACACCTTC. This chain links TRBV4-2 with TRBJ1-2; 7 bases match TRBD1. The CDR3 consists of 15 residues. Germline CDR1 is LGHNA and CDR2 is YNFKEQ. The V segment lost 5 bases and the J segment 3 bases; nucleotides outside the gene matches: 9.

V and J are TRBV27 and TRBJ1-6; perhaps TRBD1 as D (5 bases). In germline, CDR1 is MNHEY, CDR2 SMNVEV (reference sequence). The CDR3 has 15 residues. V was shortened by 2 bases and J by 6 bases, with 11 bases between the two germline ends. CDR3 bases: TGTGCCAGCAGTTTAGAGGGACCCCCTAATTCACCCCTCCACTTT. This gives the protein CASSLEGPPNSPLHF.

The CDR3 bases are TGTGCTAGTGCCCCTCGACTAGCGGGGGGGCTGCAGTACTTC. Its translation: CASAPRLAGGLQYF. This chain connects TRBV12-5 to TRBJ2-7; 14 bases fit TRBD2. CDR3 length: 14 residues. V lost 7 bases to trimming and J lost 9 bases; unmatched junction nucleotides: 8. The germline V gene has CDR1 LGHNT and CDR2 FRNRAP.